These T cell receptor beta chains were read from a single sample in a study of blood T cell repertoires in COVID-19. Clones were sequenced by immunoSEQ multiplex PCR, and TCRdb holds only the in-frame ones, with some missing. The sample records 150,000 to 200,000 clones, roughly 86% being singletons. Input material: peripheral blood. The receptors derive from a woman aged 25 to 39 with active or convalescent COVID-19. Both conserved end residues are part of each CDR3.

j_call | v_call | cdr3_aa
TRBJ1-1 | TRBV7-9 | CASSALVGGDAFF
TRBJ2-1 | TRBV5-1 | CASSLDGRGDNEQFF
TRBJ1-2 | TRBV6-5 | CASSYLGLKSGYTF
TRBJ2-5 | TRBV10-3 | CAISRQGAVETQYF
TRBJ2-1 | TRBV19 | CASSITGSSYNEQFF
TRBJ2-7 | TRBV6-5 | CASSYLQGNEQYF
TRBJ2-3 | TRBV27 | CASSLLAGRTDTQYF
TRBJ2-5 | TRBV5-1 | CASSLGFTAETQYF
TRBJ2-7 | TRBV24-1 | CATSAQGSSYEQYF
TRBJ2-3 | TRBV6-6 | CASSPIPRDRSTDTQYF
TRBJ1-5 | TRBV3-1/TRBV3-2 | CASSQDRDQPQHF
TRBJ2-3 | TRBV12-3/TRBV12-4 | CASSQAEIHTQYF
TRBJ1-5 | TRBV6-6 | CASSLTGGGNQPQHF
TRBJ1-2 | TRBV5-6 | CASSLVQLNYGYTF
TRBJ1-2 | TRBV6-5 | CASSYRTGDPLGYTF
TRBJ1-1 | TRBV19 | CASSIGVVGEGTEAFF
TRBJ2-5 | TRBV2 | CASSESQTQYF
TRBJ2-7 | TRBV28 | CASSFRTGSGYEQYF
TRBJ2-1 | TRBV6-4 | CASSDKVFSGGPSGRNEQFF
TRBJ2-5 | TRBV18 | CASSPTPTGAQYF
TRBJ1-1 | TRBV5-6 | CASSLQGTEAFF
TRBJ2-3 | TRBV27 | CASSLVGLAKVDTDTQYF
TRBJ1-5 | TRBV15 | CATSPATEGNQPQHF
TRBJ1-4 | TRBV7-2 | CASSLHRGANEKLFF
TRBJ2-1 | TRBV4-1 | CASAGQGAGEQFF
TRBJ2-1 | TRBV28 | CASTPGTRLAGGVTYNEQFF
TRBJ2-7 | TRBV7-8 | CASSSRRGGSGLIYEQYF
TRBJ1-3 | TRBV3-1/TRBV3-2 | CASSQDVRGSGNTIYF
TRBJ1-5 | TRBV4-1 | CASSQAGQGAGNQPQHF
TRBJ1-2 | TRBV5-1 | CASSSQGVGDYGYTF
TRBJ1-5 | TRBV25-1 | CASSAGDQPQHF
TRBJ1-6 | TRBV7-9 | CASSLGQGFYNSPLHF
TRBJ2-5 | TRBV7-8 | CASSLLETQYF
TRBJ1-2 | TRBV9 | CASSVRDRANYGYTF
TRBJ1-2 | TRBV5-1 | CASSPKDSRGRGGYTF
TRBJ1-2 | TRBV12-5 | CASGSSRTGVPSYGYTF
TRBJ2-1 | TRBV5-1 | CASSPGLAGAEYNEQFF
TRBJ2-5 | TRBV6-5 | CASSRTGETQYF
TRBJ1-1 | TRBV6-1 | CASSEVGGNTEAFF
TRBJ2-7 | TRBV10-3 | CAISPGQGASYEQYF
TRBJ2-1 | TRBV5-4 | CASSLRGQGAGNEQFF
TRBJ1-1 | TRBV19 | CASSTGQGNTEAFF
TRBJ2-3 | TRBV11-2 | CASSLGSSGRLTDTQYF
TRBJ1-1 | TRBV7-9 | CASSATGLRNTEAFF
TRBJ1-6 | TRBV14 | CASSQAEDSPLHF
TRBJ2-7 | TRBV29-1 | CSARDSVSYEQYF
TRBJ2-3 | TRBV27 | CASRQRDADTQYF
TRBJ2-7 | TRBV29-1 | CSVGSQVGEQYF
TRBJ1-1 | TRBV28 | CASSLSSGPLAFF
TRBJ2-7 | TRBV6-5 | CASSFKTHAAEQYF
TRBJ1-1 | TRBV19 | CASKPLPRNTEAFF
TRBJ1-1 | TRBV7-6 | CASSLDPRAEAFF
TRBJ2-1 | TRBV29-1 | CSVPDSNNEQFF
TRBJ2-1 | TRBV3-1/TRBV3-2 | CASSLHPQGSSYNEQFF
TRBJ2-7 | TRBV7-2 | CASTLLAGGGNEQYF
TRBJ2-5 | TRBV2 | CASSEDRGRSPETQYF
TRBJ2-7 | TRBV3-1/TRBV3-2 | CASSQDRGQEYEQYF
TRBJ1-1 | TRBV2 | CASNQAGGGTEAFF
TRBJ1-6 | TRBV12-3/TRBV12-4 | CASSQQTNSPLHF
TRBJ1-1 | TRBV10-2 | CASSEWEDFMNTEAFF